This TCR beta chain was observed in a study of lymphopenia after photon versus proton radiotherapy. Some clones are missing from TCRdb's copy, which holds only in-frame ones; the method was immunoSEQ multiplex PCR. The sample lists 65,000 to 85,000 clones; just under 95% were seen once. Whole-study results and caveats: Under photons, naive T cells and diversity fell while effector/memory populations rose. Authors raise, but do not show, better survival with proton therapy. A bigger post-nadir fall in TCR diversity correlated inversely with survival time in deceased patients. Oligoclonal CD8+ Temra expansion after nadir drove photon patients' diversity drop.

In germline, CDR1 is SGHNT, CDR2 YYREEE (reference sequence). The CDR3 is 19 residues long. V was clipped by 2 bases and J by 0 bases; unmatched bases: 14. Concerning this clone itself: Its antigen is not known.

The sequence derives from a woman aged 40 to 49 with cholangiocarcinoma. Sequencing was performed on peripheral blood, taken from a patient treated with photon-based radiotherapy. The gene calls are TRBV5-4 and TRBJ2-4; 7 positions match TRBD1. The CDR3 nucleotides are TGTGCCAGCAGCTTTTCCCGGGACAGTGGACCACTAGCCAAAAACATTCAGTACTTC. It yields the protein CASSFSRDSGPLAKNIQYF.